These 2 T cell receptor beta chains were sequenced from one sample in a study of glioma-infiltrating T cells after dendritic cell vaccination. Assay used: immunoSEQ multiplex PCR; TCRdb lists only in-frame clones, some missing. In the table there are roughly 96,000 clones, about 79% of which are singletons. This specimen consisted of blood, obtained before dendritic cell vaccination. The receptor set was obtained from a human donor with glioblastoma.

The chain recombines TRBV9 with TRBJ2-5, with D possibly being TRBD1 (5 bases). The V gene's germline CDR1 is SGDLS and CDR2 YYNGEE. The V end was cut by 0 bases, the J end by 3 bases, with 9 bases between. The CDR3 covers 14 residues. This CDR3 reads CASSVVGREETQYF. CDR3 DNA sequence: TGTGCCAGCAGCGTAGTGGGCAGGGAAGAGACCCAGTACTTC.

The chain is built from TRBV5-4 and TRBJ1-2; 8 nucleotides line up with TRBD1. Unmatched junction bases numbered 21, after V lost 4 bases and J lost 1 base. From germline, CDR1 is SGHNT and CDR2 YYREEE (reference sequence). This CDR3 has 20 residues. For the CDR3, the DNA is TGTGCCAGCAGCCCCCGACAGGGGACACGGCTTATTACTCTTAACTATGGCTACACCTTC. Translating gives CASSPRQGTRLITLNYGYTF.